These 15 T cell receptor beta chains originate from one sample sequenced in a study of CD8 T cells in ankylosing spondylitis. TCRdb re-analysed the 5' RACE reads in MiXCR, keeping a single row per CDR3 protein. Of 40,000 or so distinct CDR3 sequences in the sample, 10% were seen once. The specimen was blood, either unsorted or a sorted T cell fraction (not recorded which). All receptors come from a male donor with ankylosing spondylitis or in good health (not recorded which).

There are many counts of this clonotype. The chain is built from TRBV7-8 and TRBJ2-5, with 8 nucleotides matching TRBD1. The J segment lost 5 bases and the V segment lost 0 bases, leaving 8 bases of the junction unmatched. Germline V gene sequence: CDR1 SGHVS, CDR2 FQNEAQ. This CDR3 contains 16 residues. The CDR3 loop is CASSLAVGTGGETQYF. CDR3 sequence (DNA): TGTGCCAGCAGCTTAGCGGTCGGGACAGGAGGGGAGACCCAGTACTTC.

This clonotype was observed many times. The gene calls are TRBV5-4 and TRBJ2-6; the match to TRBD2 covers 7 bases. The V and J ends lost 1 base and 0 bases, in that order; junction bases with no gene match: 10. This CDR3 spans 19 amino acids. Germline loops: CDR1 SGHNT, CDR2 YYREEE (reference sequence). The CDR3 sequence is CASSLYGLAEVSGANVLTF. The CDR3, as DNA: TGTGCCAGCAGCTTGTACGGGCTAGCGGAAGTCTCTGGGGCCAACGTCCTGACTTTC. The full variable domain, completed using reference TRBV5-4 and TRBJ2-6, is ETGVTQSPTHLIKTRGQQVTLRCSSQSGHNTVSWYQQALGQGPQFIFQYYREEENGRGNFPPRFSGLQFPNYSSELNVNALELDDSALYLCASSLYGLAEVSGANVLTFGAGSRLTVL.

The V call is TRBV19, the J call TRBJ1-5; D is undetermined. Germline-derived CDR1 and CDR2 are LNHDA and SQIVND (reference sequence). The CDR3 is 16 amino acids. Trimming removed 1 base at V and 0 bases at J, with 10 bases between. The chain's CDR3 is CASSIGLGISNQPQHF. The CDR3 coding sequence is TGTGCCAGTAGTATAGGGCTCGGAATTAGCAATCAGCCCCAGCATTTT. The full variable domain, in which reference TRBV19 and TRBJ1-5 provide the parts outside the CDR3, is DGGITQSPKYLFRKEGQNVTLSCEQNLNHDAMYWYRQDPGQGLRLIYYSQIVNDFQKGDIAEGYSVSREKKESFPLTVTSAQKNPTAFYLCASSIGLGISNQPQHFGDGTRLSIL.

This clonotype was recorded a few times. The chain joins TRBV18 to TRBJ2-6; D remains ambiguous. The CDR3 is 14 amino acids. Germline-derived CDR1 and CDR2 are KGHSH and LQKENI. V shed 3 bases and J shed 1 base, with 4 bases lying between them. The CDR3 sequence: CASSPTSGANVLTF. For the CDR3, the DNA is TGTGCCAGCTCACCTACTTCTGGGGCCAACGTCCTGACTTTC.

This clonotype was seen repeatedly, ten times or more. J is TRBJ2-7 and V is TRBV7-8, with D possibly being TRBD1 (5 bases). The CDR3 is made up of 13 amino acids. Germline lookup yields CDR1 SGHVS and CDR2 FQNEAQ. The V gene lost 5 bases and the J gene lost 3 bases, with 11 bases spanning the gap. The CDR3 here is CASSPRVLYEQYF. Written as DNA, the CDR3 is TGTGCCAGCAGCCCCAGGGTTCTCTACGAGCAGTACTTC.

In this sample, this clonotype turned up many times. The CDR3 loop is CASSSPTRAGNYSNQPQHF. Written as DNA, the CDR3 is TGTGCCAGCAGCTCCCCTACTAGGGCAGGCAATTATAGCAATCAGCCCCAGCATTTT. The J gene is TRBJ1-5, the V gene TRBV9; no reliable D call. Germline CDR1 and CDR2: SGDLS and YYNGEE. V was cut by 4 bases and J by 0 bases, with 23 bases left in between. This CDR3 region has 19 residues.

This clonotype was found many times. The CDR3, as DNA: TGCAGTGCTGTTCGAGGGAAGGGTGAAAAACTGTTTTTT. This translates into CSAVRGKGEKLFF. The chain joins TRBV20-1 to TRBJ1-4, with D unclear. Trimming took off 5 bases at V and 7 bases at J, with 14 bases between the two ends. From germline, CDR1 is DFQATT and CDR2 SNEGSKA (reference sequence). CDR3 size: 13 residues.

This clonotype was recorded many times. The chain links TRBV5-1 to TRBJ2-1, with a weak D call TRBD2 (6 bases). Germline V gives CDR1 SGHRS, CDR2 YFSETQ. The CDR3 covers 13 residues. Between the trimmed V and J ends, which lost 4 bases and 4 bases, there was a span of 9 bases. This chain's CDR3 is CASSVGGYNEQFF. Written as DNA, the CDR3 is TGCGCCAGCAGCGTGGGGGGATACAATGAGCAGTTCTTC.

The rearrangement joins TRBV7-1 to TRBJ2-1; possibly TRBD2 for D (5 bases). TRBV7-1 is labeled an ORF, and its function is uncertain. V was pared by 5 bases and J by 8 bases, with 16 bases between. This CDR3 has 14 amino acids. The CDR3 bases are TGTGCCAGCAGCCTTCTACTAGGCCCTCATGAGCAGTTCTTC. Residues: CASSLLLGPHEQFF.

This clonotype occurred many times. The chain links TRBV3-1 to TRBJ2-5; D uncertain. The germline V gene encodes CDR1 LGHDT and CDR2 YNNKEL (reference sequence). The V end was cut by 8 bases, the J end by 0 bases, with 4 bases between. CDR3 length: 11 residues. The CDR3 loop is CASPDQETQYF. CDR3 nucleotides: TGTGCCAGCCCGGACCAAGAGACCCAGTACTTC.

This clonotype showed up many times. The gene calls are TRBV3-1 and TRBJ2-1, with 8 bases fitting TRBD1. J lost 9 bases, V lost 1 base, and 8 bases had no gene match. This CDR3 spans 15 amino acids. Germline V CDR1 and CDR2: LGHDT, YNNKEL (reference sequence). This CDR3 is CASSQGTGPRGEQFF. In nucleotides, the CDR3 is TGTGCCAGCAGCCAAGGGACAGGGCCTCGTGGTGAGCAGTTCTTC.

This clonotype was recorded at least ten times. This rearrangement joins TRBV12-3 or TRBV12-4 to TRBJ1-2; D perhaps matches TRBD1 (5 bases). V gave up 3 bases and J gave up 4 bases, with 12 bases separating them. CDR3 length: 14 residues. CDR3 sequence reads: CASSFRRGIYGYTF. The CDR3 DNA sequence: TGTGCCAGCAGTTTTCGTCGGGGCATCTATGGCTACACCTTC.

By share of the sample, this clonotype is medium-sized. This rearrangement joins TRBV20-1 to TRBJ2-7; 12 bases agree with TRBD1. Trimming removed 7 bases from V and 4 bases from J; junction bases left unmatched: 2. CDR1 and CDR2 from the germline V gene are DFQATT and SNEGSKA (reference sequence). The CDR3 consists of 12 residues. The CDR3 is CSGGQGAYEQYF. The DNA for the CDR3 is TGCAGTGGGGGACAGGGGGCTTACGAGCAGTACTTC.

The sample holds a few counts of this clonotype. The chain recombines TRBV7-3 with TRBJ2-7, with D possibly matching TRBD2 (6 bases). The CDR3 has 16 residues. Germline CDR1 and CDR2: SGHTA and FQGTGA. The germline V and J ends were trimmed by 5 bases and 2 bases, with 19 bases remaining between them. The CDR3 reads CASSPGPWGLTYEQYF. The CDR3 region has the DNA TGTGCCAGCAGCCCCGGTCCCTGGGGACTGACCTACGAGCAGTACTTC.

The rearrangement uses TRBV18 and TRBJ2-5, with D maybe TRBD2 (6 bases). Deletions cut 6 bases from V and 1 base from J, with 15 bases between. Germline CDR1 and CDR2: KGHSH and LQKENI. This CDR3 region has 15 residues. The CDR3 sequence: CASSQNGGIQETQYF. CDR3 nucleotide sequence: TGTGCCAGCTCGCAAAACGGAGGGATCCAAGAGACCCAGTACTTC.